This TCR beta chain was found in a study of technical replicates of blood from a handful of donors. Germline V gene data show CDR1 as MNHEY and CDR2 as SVGAGI. The CDR3 loop spans 13 amino acids. V lost 1 base, J lost 5 bases, and 5 bases lay in between. Profiled with immunoSEQ multiplex PCR; TCRdb holds only in-frame clones, not every one. The sample includes some 87,000 clones, around 97% of them seen just once. The receptor was derived from a human donor in good health. The V and J genes are TRBV6-5 and TRBJ2-2; D is unresolved. Sequencing was performed on T cells isolated from PBMCs. DNA of the CDR3: TGTGCCAGCAGTTACTTCACAACCGGGGAGCTGTTTTTT. It yields the protein CASSYFTTGELFF.